This T cell receptor beta chain was recorded in a study of cytomegalovirus exposure and HLA in healthy donors. About this clone itself: The antigen remains undetermined.

The ends lost 3 bases at V and 11 bases at J; junction bases unmatched: 7. Germline V lookup: CDR1 SGDLS, CDR2 YYNGEE. The CDR3 covers 13 residues. Vbeta (60) and Jbeta (13) primers were used in the PCR. Data came from immunoSEQ multiplex PCR; TCRdb stores just in-frame clones and leaves some out. The sample holds 110,000 or so clones; 82% are singletons and the top ten take roughly 2.5%. Study-wide results and limits: It was reportedly the case that the classifier diagnosed cytomegalovirus status with high specificity and sensitivity. The authors later found most CMV-associated TCR beta chains appeared HLA-restricted. Donors were assumed by presence/absence analyses to have roughly uniform sequencing depth. The study put 160 or so TCR beta chains on its list as cytomegalovirus-associated.

The source of this sequence is a woman between 18 and 30 years old in good health and CMV-seronegative. The genes are TRBV9 and TRBJ1-2, with 10 bases fitting TRBD1. The sample taken for sequencing was PBMCs. In DNA form, the CDR3 reads TGTGCCAGCAGCGCCGACGGACAGGGGGGGTACACCTTC. It yields the protein CASSADGQGGYTF.